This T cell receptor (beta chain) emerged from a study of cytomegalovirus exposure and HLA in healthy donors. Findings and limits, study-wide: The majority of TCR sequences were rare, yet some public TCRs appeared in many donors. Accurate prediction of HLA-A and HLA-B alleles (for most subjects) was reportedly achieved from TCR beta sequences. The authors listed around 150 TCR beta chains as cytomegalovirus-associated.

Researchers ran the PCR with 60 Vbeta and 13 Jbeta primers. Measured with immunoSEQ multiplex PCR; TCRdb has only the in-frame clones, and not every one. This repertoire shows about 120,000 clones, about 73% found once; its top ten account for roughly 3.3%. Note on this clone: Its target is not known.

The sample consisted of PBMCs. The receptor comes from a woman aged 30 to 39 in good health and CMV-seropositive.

CDR3 sequence: CASSARTGTDTQYF. The CDR3 nucleotides read TGTGCCAGCAGCGCGAGAACAGGGACAGATACGCAGTATTTT. The rearrangement joins TRBV11-1 to TRBJ2-3; TRBD1 is a possible D gene (6 bases). Germline V lookup: CDR1 SGHAT, CDR2 FQDESV (reference sequence). The CDR3 totals 14 residues. Trimming cost V 5 bases and J 3 bases, with 12 bases left between them.